This T cell receptor (beta chain) was recorded in a study of breast tumors, draining lymph nodes, adjacent tissues. The CDR3 extends over 19 amino acids. Germline CDR1 SGHAT, CDR2 FQNNGV. Trimming stripped 0 bases from V and 0 bases from J, with 18 bases between. TCRdb used MiXCR to reprocess the multiplex PCR reads, holding one entry per CDR3 protein. The sample consists of more than 50,000 distinct CDR3 sequences, around 40% of them appearing once. Study-wide points: Luminal-like breast cancer showed significantly higher tumor–nontumor repertoire similarity than basal-like. Findings are consistent with lymph node origin and intratumoral expansion of most tumor T cells.

Worth noting for this clonotype: Its target is not known.

This receptor was taken from a female donor with breast cancer. Some clones in this sample may be carry-over from other donors' samples. Source material: breast tumor tissue. The chain recombines TRBV11-2 with TRBJ1-5; tentatively, D is TRBD1 (6 bases). CDR3 DNA sequence: TGTGCCAGCAGCTTAGACGGGGGGGGCCTCCCTTATAGCAATCAGCCCCAGCATTTT. This encodes CASSLDGGGLPYSNQPQHF.